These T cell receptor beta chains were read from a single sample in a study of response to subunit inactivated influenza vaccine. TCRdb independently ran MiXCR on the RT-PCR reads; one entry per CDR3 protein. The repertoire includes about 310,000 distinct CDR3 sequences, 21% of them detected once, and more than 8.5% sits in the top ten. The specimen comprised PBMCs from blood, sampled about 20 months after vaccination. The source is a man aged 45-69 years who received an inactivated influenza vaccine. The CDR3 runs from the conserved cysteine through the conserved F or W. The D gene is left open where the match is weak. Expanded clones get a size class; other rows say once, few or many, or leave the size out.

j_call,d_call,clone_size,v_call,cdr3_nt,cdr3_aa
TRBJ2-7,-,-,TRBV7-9,TGTGCCAGCAGCGTAGGGGTCCCCGGGGCCTACGAGCAGTACTTC,CASSVGVPGAYEQYF
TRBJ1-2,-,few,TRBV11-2,TGTGCCAGCAGCTTGGGGGGCTTAGGCTATGGCTACACCTTC,CASSLGGLGYGYTF
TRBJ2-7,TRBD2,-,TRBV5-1,TGCGCCAGCAGCCATACCGGGACTAGCGGCTCCTACGAGCAGTACTTC,CASSHTGTSGSYEQYF
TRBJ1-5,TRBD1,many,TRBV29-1,TGCAGCGTGATGACAGGGAATGGCAATCAGCCCCAGCATTTT,CSVMTGNGNQPQHF
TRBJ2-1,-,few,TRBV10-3,TGTGCCATCAGTGGGGGCAGGGTGGATGGGCAGTTCTTC,CAISGGRVDGQFF
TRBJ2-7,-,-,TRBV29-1,TGCAGCGTTGGAGGGAATTTCCCTTCCTACGAGCAGTACTTC,CSVGGNFPSYEQYF
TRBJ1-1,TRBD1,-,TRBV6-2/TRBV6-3,TGTGCCAGTGACAGGGGGCCAATGAACACTCAAGCTTTCTTT,CASDRGPMNTQAFF
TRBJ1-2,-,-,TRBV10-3,TGTGCCATCAGTGACTCGGCCTTAAGTGGCTACACCTTC,CAISDSALSGYTF
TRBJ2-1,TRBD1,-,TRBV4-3,TGCGCCAGCAGCAGGGGACAGCGAGAATACAATGAGCAGTTCTTC,CASSRGQREYNEQFF
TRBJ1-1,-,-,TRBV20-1,TGCAGTGGACGCCAAACCAACACTGAAGCTTTCTTT,CSGRQTNTEAFF
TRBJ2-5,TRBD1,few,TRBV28,TGTGCCAGCAGTTTTATGAAGGGGGCCAGGTGGGAGACCCAGTACTTC,CASSFMKGARWETQYF
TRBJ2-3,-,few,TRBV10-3,TGTGCCATCAGTGATAGGGGACGCACAGATACGCAGTATTTT,CAISDRGRTDTQYF
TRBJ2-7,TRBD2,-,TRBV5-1,TGCGCCAGCAGCTTGGTTCCCAGACTAGCGGGAGCCCTATACTACGAGCAGTACTTC,CASSLVPRLAGALYYEQYF
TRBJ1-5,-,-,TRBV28,TGTGCCAGCAGTTCGTGGGTCCGAACGAGCAATCAGCCCCAGCATTTT,CASSSWVRTSNQPQHF
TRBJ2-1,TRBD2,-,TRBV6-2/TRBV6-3,TGTGCCAGCAGGGATATAGCGGGACCCTACAATGAGCAGTTCTTC,CASRDIAGPYNEQFF
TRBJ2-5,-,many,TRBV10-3,TGTGCCATCAGTGAGTCGACAGGAGGGGGAGAGACCCAGTACTTC,CAISESTGGGETQYF
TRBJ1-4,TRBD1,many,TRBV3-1,TGTGCCAGCAGCACCCGGGACAGGGACGAAAAACTGTTTTTT,CASSTRDRDEKLFF
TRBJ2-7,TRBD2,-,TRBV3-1,TGTGCCAGCAGCCGACTAGCGAGCTCCTACGAGCAGTACTTC,CASSRLASSYEQYF
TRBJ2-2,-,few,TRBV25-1,TGTGCCAGCAGTGGAGGGACCGGGGAGCTGTTTTTT,CASSGGTGELFF
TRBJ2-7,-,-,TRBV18,TGTGCCAGCTCACCTTCTGGAGGGGTCGGCGAGCAGTACTTC,CASSPSGGVGEQYF
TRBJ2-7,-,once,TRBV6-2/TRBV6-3,TGTGCCAGCAGTTACTTGGGTTTGCTTGGGCAGTACTTC,CASSYLGLLGQYF
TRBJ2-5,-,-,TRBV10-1,TGCGCCAGCAGTGAGTCTAGAGACCCGAGGGGGACCCAGTACTTC,CASSESRDPRGTQYF
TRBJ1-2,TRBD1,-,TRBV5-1,TGCGCCAGCAGTGGACAGGGGGATGGCTACACCTTC,CASSGQGDGYTF
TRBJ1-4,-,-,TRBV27,TGTGCCAGCAGTCCGTCCGTTAATGAAAAACTGTTTTTT,CASSPSVNEKLFF
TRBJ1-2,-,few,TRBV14,TGTGCCAGCAGCCAAGTTGCAGGGACTAACTATGGCTACACCTTC,CASSQVAGTNYGYTF
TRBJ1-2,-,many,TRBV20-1,TGCAGTGCTCCCACCAGCGGGGGGCTGGGTGGCTACACCTTC,CSAPTSGGLGGYTF
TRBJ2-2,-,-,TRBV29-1,TGCAGCGCCCGAGGGCCTACCGGGGAGCTGTTTTTT,CSARGPTGELFF
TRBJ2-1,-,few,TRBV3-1,TGTGCCAGCAGCCAAGGGGCAGGAGGGTCCTACAATGAGCAGTTCTTC,CASSQGAGGSYNEQFF
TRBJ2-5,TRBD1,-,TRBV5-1,TGCGCCACCACTGGACAGGGTACTGGATCAGAGACCCAGTACTTC,CATTGQGTGSETQYF
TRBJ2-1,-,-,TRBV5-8,TGTGCCAGCAGGGTTGCGGCTAGCCCCTACAATGAGCAGTTCTTC,CASRVAASPYNEQFF
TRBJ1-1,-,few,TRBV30,TGTGCCTGGAGTGTCGGGGCTAACGGGGAAGCTTTCTTT,CAWSVGANGEAFF
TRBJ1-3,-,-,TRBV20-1,TGCAGTGCTAGAGATTACTCCGGGTCGAACTCTGGAAACACCATATATTTT,CSARDYSGSNSGNTIYF
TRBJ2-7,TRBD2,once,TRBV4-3,TGCGCCAGCAGCCAAGATCGGTCGACTAGCGGGAGATTGTACGAGCAGTACTTC,CASSQDRSTSGRLYEQYF
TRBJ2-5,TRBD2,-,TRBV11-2,TGTGCCAGCAGCTTAGGAAACCAGGGAGGGGAGACCCAGTACTTC,CASSLGNQGGETQYF
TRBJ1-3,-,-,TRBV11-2,TGTGCCAGCAGCTTAGAGTCAGGCTCAGCTGGAAACACCATATATTTT,CASSLESGSAGNTIYF
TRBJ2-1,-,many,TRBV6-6,TGTGCCAGCAGGCCGGGGCGGGGTGGGAATGAGCAGTTCTTC,CASRPGRGGNEQFF
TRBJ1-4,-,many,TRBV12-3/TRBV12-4,TGTGCCAGCACCGGATTTTTTAGAAATGAAAAGCTGTTTTTT,CASTGFFRNEKLFF
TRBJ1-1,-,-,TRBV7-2,TGTGCCAGCACCTCCTTGGACCGCATGAACACTGAAGCTTTCTTT,CASTSLDRMNTEAFF
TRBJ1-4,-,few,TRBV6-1,TGTGCCAGCAGGCCCCCCACGCCCGAAAAACTGTTTTTT,CASRPPTPEKLFF
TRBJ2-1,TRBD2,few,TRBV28,TGTGCCAGCAGTTCACATAGACTAGCGGGGGGCTCCTACAATGAGCAGTTCTTC,CASSSHRLAGGSYNEQFF
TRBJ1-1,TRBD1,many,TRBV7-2,TGTGCCAGCAGCGCCCAACAGGGGGCGAATATTGAAGCTTTCTTT,CASSAQQGANIEAFF
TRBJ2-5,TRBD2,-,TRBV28,TGTGCCAGCAGTCTAAGTAGCGGGGGTTCCCAAGAGACCCAGTACTTC,CASSLSSGGSQETQYF
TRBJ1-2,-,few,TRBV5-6,TGTGCCAGCAGCTTGGGAGGTAGAGGCTCTGGCTATGGCTACACCTTC,CASSLGGRGSGYGYTF
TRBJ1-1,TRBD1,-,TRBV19,TGTGCCAGTAGGGCCCGACAGGGTAACACTGAAGCTTTCTTT,CASRARQGNTEAFF
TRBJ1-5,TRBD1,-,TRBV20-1,TGCAGTGCTATGCCCGGGACAGGTTATAGCAATCAGCCCCAGCATTTT,CSAMPGTGYSNQPQHF
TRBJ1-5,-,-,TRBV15,TGTGCCACCAGCCTTGGCGCGAGAAGCTATAGCAATCAGCCCCAGCATTTT,CATSLGARSYSNQPQHF
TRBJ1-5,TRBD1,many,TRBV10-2,TGCGCCAGCAGTGAGTCCCGGACAGGCTATAGCAATCAGCCCCAGCATTTT,CASSESRTGYSNQPQHF
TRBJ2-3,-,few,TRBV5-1,TGCGCCAGCAGCAGAAACACAGATACGCAGTATTTT,CASSRNTDTQYF
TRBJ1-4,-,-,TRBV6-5,TGTGCCAGCAGTTACTCCTCAAGGATGGGTGAAAAACTGTTTTTT,CASSYSSRMGEKLFF
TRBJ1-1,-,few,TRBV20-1,TGCAGTGCTAGAGTCCGACCCGGTCCGTACACTGAAGCTTTCTTT,CSARVRPGPYTEAFF
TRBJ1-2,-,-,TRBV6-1,TGTGCCAGCAGCTTCTTAGCCGGGGCTGAATATGGCTACACCTTC,CASSFLAGAEYGYTF
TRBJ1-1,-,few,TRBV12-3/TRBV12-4,TGTGCCAGCAGTCCCGTATTAGGGGCCTTGGGCACTGAAGCTTTCTTT,CASSPVLGALGTEAFF
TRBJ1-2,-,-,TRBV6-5,TGTGCCAGCAGTTATCAGGCCCGGGGAGGCTACACCTTC,CASSYQARGGYTF
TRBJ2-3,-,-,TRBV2,TGTGCCAGCAGTCCATTGGATACGCAGTATTTT,CASSPLDTQYF
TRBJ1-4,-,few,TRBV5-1,TGCGCCAGCGGGACGGGGGGCAGTGAAAAACTGTTTTTT,CASGTGGSEKLFF
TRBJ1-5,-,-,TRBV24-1,TGTGCCACCAATTCCCCCTTGGGCTGGCCCCAGCATTTT,CATNSPLGWPQHF
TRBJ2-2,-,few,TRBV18,TGTGCCAGCTCACCACGAAGGGGCAGGGCGGACGGGGAGCTGTTTTTT,CASSPRRGRADGELFF
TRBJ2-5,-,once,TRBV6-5,TGTGCCAGCAGTTACGGGGTCAGAGAAGAGACCCAGTACTTC,CASSYGVREETQYF